One and the same sample provided the 30 T cell receptor beta chains below, sequenced in a study of siplizumab effects on memory and regulatory T cells. This table comes from immunoSEQ multiplex PCR, and its TCRdb copy is limited to in-frame clones, with some not included. Of more than 75,000 clones listed, approximately 96% were seen once; the top ten hold 0.025% to 0.035%. The sequenced sample consisted of naive CD4+ T cells sorted from blood. Every receptor here comes from a human donor in good health.

This clone was recorded once. V is TRBV25-1 and J is TRBJ2-7; 7 nucleotides align to TRBD2. V was clipped by 5 bases and J by 2 bases; unmatched bases: 6. The CDR3 covers 14 residues. Germline CDR1 is MGHDK and CDR2 is SYGVNS. The CDR3 region is CASSRTGGPYEQYF. CDR3 nucleotide sequence: TGTGCCAGCAGTCGGACGGGGGGACCCTACGAGCAGTACTTC.

The chain joins TRBV2 to TRBJ1-1, with TRBD1 matching over 9 bases. The V and J ends lost 3 bases and 4 bases, in that order; junction bases with no gene match: 3. CDR3 length equals 14 residues. Germline lookup yields CDR1 SNHLY and CDR2 FYNNEI. Here the CDR3 reads CASSEGQGGTEAFF. The CDR3 nucleotides are TGTGCCAGCAGTGAGGGACAGGGAGGCACTGAAGCTTTCTTT. The full variable domain, with the rest looked up from reference TRBV2 and TRBJ1-1, is EPEVTQTPSHQVTQMGQEVILRCVPISNHLYFYWYRQILGQKVEFLVSFYNNEISEKSEIFDDQFSVERPDGSNFTLKIRSTKLEDSAMYFCASSEGQGGTEAFFGQGTRLTVV.

This chain uses TRBV11-2 with TRBJ2-7; 7 bases fit TRBD1. The trim removed 3 bases at V and 0 bases at J, leaving 14 bases unmatched. This CDR3 is built from 18 residues. Germline CDR1 SGHAT, CDR2 FQNNGV. Written as DNA, the CDR3 is TGTGCCAGCAGCTTCCGGACAGGTGGCAGCCTAAACTCCTACGAGCAGTACTTC. Protein sequence: CASSFRTGGSLNSYEQYF. The variable domain in full, completed from reference TRBV11-2 and TRBJ2-7, reads EAGVAQSPRYKIIEKRQSVAFWCNPISGHATLYWYQQILGQGPKLLIQFQNNGVVDDSQLPKDRFSAERLKGVDSTLKIQPAKLEDSAVYLCASSFRTGGSLNSYEQYFGPGTRLTVT.

The V gene is TRBV28, the J gene TRBJ2-7; tentative D call: TRBD1 (6 bases). The CDR3 is 14 amino acids. CDR1 is MDHEN, CDR2 SYDVKM, per germline. Trimming removed 5 bases at V and 4 bases at J, with 15 bases between. The CDR3, as DNA: TGTGCCAGCAGTCGGGACACGAAGCTGTACGAGCAGTACTTC. Its protein is CASSRDTKLYEQYF.

This chain links TRBV10-3 with TRBJ2-5; 8 nucleotides line up with TRBD2. CDR3 length equals 16 residues. V was clipped by 3 bases and J by 1 base; unmatched bases: 7. Germline loops: CDR1 ENHRY, CDR2 SYGVKD. In DNA form, the CDR3 reads TGTGCCATCAGTGATGAAGGCGGGGGGACCCAAGAGACCCAGTACTTC. As protein: CAISDEGGGTQETQYF.

This clone was seen only once. The chain employs TRBV6-6 and TRBJ2-7; D unresolved. Germline V gene lookup returns CDR1 MNHNY and CDR2 SVGAGI (reference sequence). Trimming cost V 0 bases and J 0 bases, with 6 bases left between them. This CDR3 contains 14 residues. Here the CDR3 DNA reads TGTGCCAGCAGTTACTCGGAGAGCTCCTACGAGCAGTACTTC. It encodes CASSYSESSYEQYF.

The sample holds one count of this clone. The V gene is TRBV7-2, the J gene TRBJ1-1, with TRBD1 identical over 7 bases. The CDR3 covers 15 residues. Germline V lookup: CDR1 SGHTA, CDR2 FQGNSA. V shed 4 bases and J 8 bases; nucleotides not matched to a gene: 13. The CDR3 DNA is TGTGCCAGCAGCTATCCAGGGGGGCGACTCACCGAAGCTTTCTTT. This codes for CASSYPGGRLTEAFF.

Notes on this clone: A read error may produce the germline difference seen at one junction end. The rearrangement uses TRBV25-1 and TRBJ2-7, with D unclear. Per germline, CDR1 MGHDK and CDR2 SYGVNS. The CDR3 is 11 residues long. The CDR3: CASSVSHEQYF. The DNA for the CDR3 is TGTGCCAGCAGTGTCTCCCACGAGCAGTACTTC.

This clone was seen just once. V usage is TRBV5-6 and J usage is TRBJ2-3; 10 bases align to TRBD1. CDR3 length: 15 amino acids. Germline V gives CDR1 SGHDT, CDR2 YYEEEE. Trimming removed 4 bases from V and 0 bases from J; junction bases left unmatched: 2. CDR3 bases: TGTGCCAGCAGCCGGGACAGGGGAAGCACAGATACGCAGTATTTT. Its translation is CASSRDRGSTDTQYF.

The chain joins TRBV10-3 to TRBJ2-7, with a tentative D call TRBD1 (6 bases). V was trimmed by 3 bases and J by 2 bases, leaving 11 bases between them. Germline CDR1 reads ENHRY; CDR2 reads SYGVKD. The CDR3 is 14 residues long. CDR3 sequence reads: CAISERAGAYEQYF. DNA of the CDR3: TGTGCCATCAGTGAAAGGGCAGGGGCCTACGAGCAGTACTTC.

The chain combines TRBV18 with TRBJ2-7; D unclear. Trimming took off 3 bases at V and 2 bases at J, with 11 bases between the two ends. Germline V gene lookup returns CDR1 KGHSH and CDR2 LQKENI. The CDR3 runs 14 residues. The CDR3 coding sequence is TGTGCCAGCTCACCCTCAAATCCCGCCTACGAGCAGTACTTC. This codes for CASSPSNPAYEQYF.

The genes are TRBV6-5 and TRBJ2-3; unclear D gene. This CDR3 region has 12 residues. Germline V lookup: CDR1 MNHEY, CDR2 SVGAGI. V was shortened by 6 bases and J by 4 bases, with 8 bases between the two germline ends. In DNA, the CDR3 is TGTGCCAGCAGCTCCATTGCAGATACGCAGTATTTT. Protein: CASSSIADTQYF.

The chain couples TRBV9 to TRBJ1-1; D is undetermined. This CDR3 comprises 15 residues. V was trimmed by 0 bases and J by 0 bases, leaving 9 bases between them. Germline V CDR1 and CDR2: SGDLS, YYNGEE. CDR3 DNA sequence: TGTGCCAGCAGCGTAGAGTTGCGGATGAACACTGAAGCTTTCTTT. It specifies CASSVELRMNTEAFF.

The rearrangement joins TRBV5-1 to TRBJ1-6, with a weak D call TRBD1 (5 bases). The CDR3 sequence is 15 residues long. The germline V and J ends were trimmed by 0 bases and 10 bases, with 14 bases remaining between them. CDR1 and CDR2 (germline): SGHRS, YFSETQ. The CDR3 DNA reads TGCGCCAGCAGCTTGGACTCAGGGTATGGGTCACCCCTCCACTTT. Protein sequence: CASSLDSGYGSPLHF.

The V gene is TRBV27, the J gene TRBJ2-7; D is possibly TRBD1 (5 bases). Germline-derived CDR1 and CDR2 are MNHEY and SMNVEV (reference sequence). The CDR3 contains 16 residues. The ends were cut back, 1 base at V and 2 bases at J, with 15 bases in the middle. The CDR3 here is CASSLFTRVDPYEQYF. CDR3 DNA sequence: TGTGCCAGCAGTTTATTCACCAGGGTCGATCCCTACGAGCAGTACTTC.

This clone appeared once. The CDR3: CASSPLLNTGELFF. In DNA form, the CDR3 reads TGTGCCAGCAGCCCCTTACTTAACACCGGGGAGCTGTTTTTT. V usage is TRBV7-2 and J usage is TRBJ2-2; D is ambiguous. V dropped 5 bases and J dropped 2 bases, with 9 bases sitting between them. Germline-derived CDR1 and CDR2 are SGHTA and FQGNSA. The CDR3 has 14 amino acids.

This chain joins TRBV5-6 and TRBJ1-6; TRBD1 agrees at 10 bases. The V gene end was trimmed by 4 bases and the J gene end by 10 bases; junction bases not matched to a gene: 11. The length of the CDR3 is 16 residues. Germline V gene lookup returns CDR1 SGHDT and CDR2 YYEEEE. The DNA of the CDR3 is TGTGCCAGCAGCGTCCGACAGGGGGCGCTGAGATCACCCCTCCACTTT. This gives the protein CASSVRQGALRSPLHF.

V and J are TRBV11-2 and TRBJ2-7; D may be TRBD2 (7 bases). The V and J ends lost 5 bases and 0 bases respectively, with 14 bases between them. Germline loops: CDR1 SGHAT, CDR2 FQNNGV. CDR3 length: 15 residues. The CDR3 loop reads CASSGRGLLSYEQYF. CDR3 bases: TGTGCCAGCAGCGGGCGGGGGCTTCTCTCCTACGAGCAGTACTTC.

This rearrangement joins TRBV7-9 to TRBJ1-3, with 9 bases aligning to TRBD1. The CDR3 loop spans 15 amino acids. The V and J ends lost 5 bases and 3 bases, in that order; junction bases with no gene match: 5. The germline V gene encodes CDR1 SEHNR and CDR2 FQNEAQ (reference sequence). CDR3 loop: CASSTTGGGGNTIYF. In DNA, the CDR3 is TGTGCCAGCAGCACGACAGGGGGTGGTGGAAACACCATATATTTT.

The chain joins TRBV18 to TRBJ1-3; the D is unclear. Trimming removed 6 bases at V and 0 bases at J, with 12 bases between. The CDR3 totals 15 residues. Germline V gene sequence: CDR1 KGHSH, CDR2 LQKENI. The CDR3 loop reads CASSRLGSSGNTIYF. As DNA, the CDR3 is TGTGCCAGCTCTCGGCTGGGGAGCTCTGGAAACACCATATATTTT.

The rearrangement links TRBV5-1 to TRBJ2-7, with 11 bases lining up with TRBD1. CDR1 is SGHRS, CDR2 YFSETQ, per germline. The CDR3 contains 15 residues. V was pared by 4 bases and J by 5 bases, with 8 bases of the junction left unmatched. The DNA for the CDR3 is TGCGCCAGCAGCCCCGGGACAGGGGGAGGGAACGAGCAGTACTTC. Translated, it gives CASSPGTGGGNEQYF.

V is TRBV28 and J is TRBJ1-4; 7 bases fit TRBD1. After removal of 6 bases from V and 3 bases from J, the junction contained 7 bases not matched to a gene. The CDR3 has 15 amino acids. From germline, CDR1 is MDHEN and CDR2 SYDVKM. CDR3 sequence reads: CASRLDRAANEKLFF. In nucleotides, the CDR3 is TGTGCCAGCAGACTCGACAGGGCGGCTAATGAAAAACTGTTTTTT.

This clone was seen a few times. The chain joins TRBV5-1 to TRBJ1-2, with 7 positions matching TRBD1. Germline V gene lookup returns CDR1 SGHRS and CDR2 YFSETQ. This CDR3 spans 13 amino acids. The V and J ends lost 3 bases and 3 bases, in that order; junction bases with no gene match: 2. The CDR3 sequence: CASSWGTDYGYTF. CDR3 sequence (DNA): TGCGCCAGCAGCTGGGGGACAGACTATGGCTACACCTTC.

The rearrangement uses TRBV5-1 and TRBJ1-3, with D unresolved. Germline V CDR1 and CDR2: SGHRS, YFSETQ. The length of the CDR3 is 14 residues. V was shortened by 0 bases and J by 0 bases, with 4 bases between the two germline ends. The CDR3 is CASSLDISGNTIYF. CDR3 DNA sequence: TGCGCCAGCAGCTTGGACATCTCTGGAAACACCATATATTTT. Full variable domain (remainder filled in from reference TRBV5-1 and TRBJ1-3): KAGVTQTPRYLIKTRGQQVTLSCSPISGHRSVSWYQQTPGQGLQFLFEYFSETQRNKGNFPGRFSGRQFSNSRSEMNVSTLELGDSALYLCASSLDISGNTIYFGEGSWLTVV.

The J gene is TRBJ1-4, the V gene TRBV27; tentatively, D is TRBD1 (5 bases). The CDR3 spans 12 residues. Deletions cut 6 bases from V and 6 bases from J, with 8 bases between. The V gene's germline CDR1 is MNHEY and CDR2 SMNVEV (reference sequence). This chain's CDR3 is CASRGGYEKLFF. CDR3 coding DNA: TGTGCCAGCAGGGGGGGTTATGAAAAACTGTTTTTT.

Comments on this clone: Other DNA sequences in the same sample also yield this CDR3. V gene TRBV20-1 combines with J gene TRBJ1-1; D unclear. Trimming removed 1 base from V and 4 bases from J, with 4 bases in between. The CDR3 runs to 11 residues. Germline loops: CDR1 DFQATT, CDR2 SNEGSKA (reference sequence). The CDR3 bases are TGCAGTGCTAGAGGTGGCACTGAAGCTTTCTTT. This codes for CSARGGTEAFF.

This sequence joins TRBV5-1 and TRBJ1-1; no firm D call. The CDR3 consists of 14 residues. CDR1 is SGHRS and CDR2 is YFSETQ in the germline V gene. The ends were cut back, 3 bases at V and 4 bases at J, with 13 bases in the middle. The CDR3 DNA sequence: TGCGCCAGCAGCTCTGGGGAGGGTGGCACTGAAGCTTTCTTT. Translated: CASSSGEGGTEAFF.

This clone was counted once. The chain is built from TRBV19 and TRBJ2-7; D gene unclear. Germline V lookup: CDR1 LNHDA, CDR2 SQIVND (reference sequence). Trimming removed 7 bases at V and 0 bases at J, with 10 bases between. The CDR3 spans 13 residues. CDR3 bases: TGTGCCAGTATGGTACACATCTCCTACGAGCAGTACTTC. This codes for CASMVHISYEQYF.

CDR3 sequence: CASSLGQGMGYTF. CDR3 bases: TGCGCCAGCAGCCTAGGACAGGGGATGGGCTACACCTTC. The rearrangement uses TRBV5-1 and TRBJ1-2, with 9 bases fitting TRBD1. Per germline, CDR1 SGHRS and CDR2 YFSETQ. The CDR3 extends over 13 amino acids. After removal of 4 bases from V and 8 bases from J, the junction contained 6 bases not matched to a gene.

This chain connects TRBV30 to TRBJ1-3, with a weak D call TRBD1 (6 bases). Per the germline V gene, CDR1 is GTSNPN and CDR2 is SVGIG (reference sequence). The CDR3 extends over 17 amino acids. V gave up 4 bases and J gave up 0 bases, with 19 bases separating them. The CDR3 DNA sequence: TGTGCCTGGAAAAGGACAGCTCCCCCAATCTCTGGAAACACCATATATTTT. It yields the protein CAWKRTAPPISGNTIYF.